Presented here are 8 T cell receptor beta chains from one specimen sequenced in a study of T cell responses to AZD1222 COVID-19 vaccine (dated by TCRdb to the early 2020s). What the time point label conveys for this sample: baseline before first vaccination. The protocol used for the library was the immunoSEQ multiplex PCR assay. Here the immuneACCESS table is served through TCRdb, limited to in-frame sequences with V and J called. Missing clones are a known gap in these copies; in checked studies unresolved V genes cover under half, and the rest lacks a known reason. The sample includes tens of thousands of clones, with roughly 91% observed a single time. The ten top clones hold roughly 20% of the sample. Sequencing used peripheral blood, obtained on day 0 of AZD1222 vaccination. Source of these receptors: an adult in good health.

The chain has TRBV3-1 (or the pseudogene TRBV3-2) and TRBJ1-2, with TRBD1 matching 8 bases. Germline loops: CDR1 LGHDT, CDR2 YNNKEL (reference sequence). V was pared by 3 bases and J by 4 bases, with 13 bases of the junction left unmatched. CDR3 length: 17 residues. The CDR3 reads CASSHRRTGPDFYGYTF. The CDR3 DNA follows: TGTGCCAGCAGCCATCGAAGGACAGGGCCTGACTTCTATGGCTACACCTTC.

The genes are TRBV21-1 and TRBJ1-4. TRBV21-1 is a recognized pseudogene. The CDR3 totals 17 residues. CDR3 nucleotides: TGTGCCAGCAGCGCCCTGGGGGAGGTTGCAACTAATGAAAAACTGTTTTTT. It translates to CASSALGEVATNEKLFF.

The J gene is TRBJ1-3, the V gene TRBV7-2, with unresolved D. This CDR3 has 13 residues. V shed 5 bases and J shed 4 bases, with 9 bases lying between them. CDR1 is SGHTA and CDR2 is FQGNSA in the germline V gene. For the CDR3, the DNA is TGTGCCAGCAGCCCCGGGCCGGGAAACACCATATATTTT. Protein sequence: CASSPGPGNTIYF. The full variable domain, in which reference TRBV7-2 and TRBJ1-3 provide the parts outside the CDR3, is GAGVSQSPSNKVTEKGKDVELRCDPISGHTALYWYRQSLGQGLEFLIYFQGNSAPDKSGLPSDRFSAERTGGSVSTLTIQRTQQEDSAVYLCASSPGPGNTIYFGEGSWLTVV.

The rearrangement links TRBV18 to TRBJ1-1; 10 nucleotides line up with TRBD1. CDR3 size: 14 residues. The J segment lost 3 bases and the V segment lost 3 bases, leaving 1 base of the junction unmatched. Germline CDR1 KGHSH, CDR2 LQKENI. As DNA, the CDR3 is TGTGCCAGCTCACCCGGGACAGGGGACACTGAAGCTTTCTTT. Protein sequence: CASSPGTGDTEAFF.

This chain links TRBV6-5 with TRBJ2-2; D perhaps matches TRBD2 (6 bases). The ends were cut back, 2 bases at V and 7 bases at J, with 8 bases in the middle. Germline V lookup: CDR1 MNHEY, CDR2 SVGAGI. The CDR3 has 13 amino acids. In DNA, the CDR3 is TGTGCCAGCAGTTACCGGGGGTTCGGGGAGCTGTTTTTT. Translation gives CASSYRGFGELFF.

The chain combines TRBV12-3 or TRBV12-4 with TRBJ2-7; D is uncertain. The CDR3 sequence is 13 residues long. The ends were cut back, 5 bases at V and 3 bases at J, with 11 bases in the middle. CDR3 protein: CASSKSNGYEQYF. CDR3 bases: TGTGCCAGCAGTAAAAGTAATGGCTACGAGCAGTACTTC.

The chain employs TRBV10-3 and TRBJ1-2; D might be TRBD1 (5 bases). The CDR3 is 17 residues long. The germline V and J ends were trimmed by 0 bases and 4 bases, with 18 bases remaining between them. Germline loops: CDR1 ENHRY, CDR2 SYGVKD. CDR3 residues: CAISESTSGRAGYGYTF. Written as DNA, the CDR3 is TGTGCCATCAGTGAGTCAACTTCAGGGAGGGCCGGCTATGGCTACACCTTC.

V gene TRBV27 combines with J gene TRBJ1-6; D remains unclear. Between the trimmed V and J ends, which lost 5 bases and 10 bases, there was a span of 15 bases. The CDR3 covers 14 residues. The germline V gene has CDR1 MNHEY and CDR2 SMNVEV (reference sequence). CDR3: CASSLREGRSPLHF. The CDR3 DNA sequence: TGTGCCAGCAGTCTACGAGAGGGTCGCTCACCCCTCCACTTT.